This TCR beta chain was observed in a study of cytomegalovirus exposure and HLA in healthy donors. Points from the study as a whole: Several V segments, TRBV6-2 and TRBV6-3 among them, could not be told apart and were dropped.

Vbeta (60) and Jbeta (13) primers were used in the PCR. Profiling relied on immunoSEQ multiplex PCR, and the TCRdb table lists in-frame clones only, not all of them. This table holds over 150,000 clones, roughly 85% found once. Trimming removed 4 bases from V and 1 base from J, with 10 bases in between. Germline lookup yields CDR1 GTSNPN and CDR2 SVGIG (reference sequence). The length of the CDR3 is 13 residues. Healthy bone marrow donors made up the donor group. Of note for this clone: The antigen is undetermined.

Sequencing input: PBMCs. This receptor was taken from a boy aged 2-15 years in good health and CMV-seronegative. The chain recombines TRBV30 with TRBJ1-1; no reliable D call. CDR3 in DNA: TGTGCCTGGAATGGCGCGGGGAACACTGAAGCTTTCTTT. Protein: CAWNGAGNTEAFF.